These 14 T cell receptor beta chains were sequenced from one sample in a study of blood T cell repertoires in COVID-19. Measured with immunoSEQ multiplex PCR; TCRdb has only the in-frame clones, and not every one. The sample has a few hundred thousand clones; around 90% are singletons. Sequenced input: peripheral blood. The receptors originated from a man aged 18 to 35 with COVID-19, enrolled during active disease.

The chain combines TRBV6-5 with TRBJ1-2; 9 bases fit TRBD1. Looked up from germline, CDR1 is MNHEY and CDR2 is SVGAGI. This CDR3 spans 13 amino acids. Unmatched junction bases numbered 9, after V lost 8 bases and J lost 8 bases. The CDR3 here is CASSTVQGAGYTF. CDR3 nucleotides: TGTGCCAGCTCTACGGTACAGGGGGCCGGCTACACCTTC.

CDR3 region: CASSPEGIPGTGELFF. In DNA form, the CDR3 reads TGCGCCAGCAGCCCCGAGGGCATTCCGGGGACCGGGGAGCTGTTTTTT. V usage is TRBV5-1 and J usage is TRBJ2-2, with D perhaps matching TRBD2 (5 bases). V gave up 4 bases and J gave up 5 bases, with 18 bases separating them. The germline gives CDR1 SGHRS, CDR2 YFSETQ. The length of the CDR3 is 16 residues.

Only one count was recorded for this clone. V is TRBV5-5 and J is TRBJ2-4; 8 nucleotides agree with TRBD1. Germline assignment: CDR1 SGHKS and CDR2 YYEKEE (reference sequence). This CDR3 comprises 15 residues. The V segment lost 4 bases and the J segment 8 bases; nucleotides outside the gene matches: 11. The CDR3 reads CASSGQGRDFYIQYF. Here the CDR3 DNA reads TGTGCCAGCAGCGGACAGGGAAGGGATTTTTACATTCAGTACTTC.

To note about this clone: Other DNA variants within this sample encode the same CDR3. The chain has TRBV5-4 and TRBJ2-7, with D maybe TRBD2 (6 bases). Germline lookup yields CDR1 SGHNT and CDR2 YYREEE (reference sequence). V lost 2 bases, J lost 0 bases, and 9 bases lay in between. The length of the CDR3 is 14 residues. CDR3 sequence (DNA): TGTGCCAGCAGCTTAGGGGACTCCTCCTACGAGCAGTACTTC. Translating it yields CASSLGDSSYEQYF.

Comments on this clone: The identical CDR3 is also encoded by other nucleotide sequences in the sample. The genes are TRBV18 and TRBJ2-7; 7 positions match TRBD2. V was clipped by 3 bases and J by 3 bases; unmatched bases: 5. This CDR3 is built from 14 residues. Looked up from germline, CDR1 is KGHSH and CDR2 is LQKENI. The CDR3 DNA follows: TGTGCCAGCTCACCGGCCGGGACTAACTACGAGCAGTACTTC. This sequence encodes CASSPAGTNYEQYF.

The rearrangement uses TRBV2 and TRBJ2-7; D is unresolved. The length of the CDR3 is 11 residues. CDR1 and CDR2 from the germline V gene are SNHLY and FYNNEI. Trimming removed 7 bases from V and 2 bases from J, with 6 bases in between. The CDR3 region is CASTPTYEQYF. In DNA form, the CDR3 reads TGTGCCAGCACCCCAACCTACGAGCAGTACTTC.

The chain recombines TRBV6-4 with TRBJ1-4; 9 nucleotides match TRBD1. The CDR3 totals 13 residues. Trimming at V came to 3 bases and at J to 8 bases, leaving 1 base not matched to a gene. Per germline, CDR1 MRHNA and CDR2 SNTAGT. The CDR3 sequence is CASSEGQGEKLFF. Here the CDR3 DNA reads TGTGCCAGCAGTGAGGGACAGGGCGAAAAACTGTTTTTT.

CDR3 sequence: CASSPPPGEAKNIQYF. The CDR3 nucleotides are TGTGCCAGCAGTCCCCCCCCGGGGGAGGCCAAAAACATTCAGTACTTC. This chain links TRBV5-4 with TRBJ2-4, with D tentatively TRBD2 (6 bases). Germline V gene data show CDR1 as SGHNT and CDR2 as YYREEE (reference sequence). The CDR3 covers 16 residues. V lost 5 bases to trimming and J lost 1 base, with 16 bases between them.

The chain has TRBV7-9 and TRBJ2-7, with 10 bases matching TRBD1. CDR3 length: 19 amino acids. V was pared by 1 base and J by 5 bases, with 17 bases of the junction left unmatched. Germline V CDR1 and CDR2: SEHNR, FQNEAQ (reference sequence). In nucleotides, the CDR3 is TGTGCCAGCAGCTTAGGAGTCTTTGTCTGGGAGGACAGGGGGGACGAGCAGTACTTC. Amino acids: CASSLGVFVWEDRGDEQYF.

The genes are TRBV29-1 and TRBJ1-1, with D hard to call. The V and J ends lost 7 bases and 5 bases respectively, with 14 bases between them. Per germline, CDR1 SQVTM and CDR2 ANQGSEA. CDR3 length: 12 residues. CDR3 in amino acids: CSALEGGTEAFF. The CDR3 region has the DNA TGCAGCGCCCTCGAGGGAGGTACTGAAGCTTTCTTT.

The gene calls are TRBV5-8 and TRBJ2-7; 7 nucleotides agree with TRBD2. Germline V lookup: CDR1 SGHTS, CDR2 YDEGEE. CDR3 length equals 15 residues. V was pared by 0 bases and J by 1 base, with 4 bases of the junction left unmatched. The CDR3 sequence: CASSLGAGDSYEQYF. Written as DNA, the CDR3 is TGTGCCAGCAGCTTGGGCGCGGGAGATTCCTACGAGCAGTACTTC.

V gene TRBV7-2 combines with J gene TRBJ2-5; TRBD2 matches 12 bases. V trimming: 5 bases; J trimming: 5 bases; junction bases outside the gene matches: 12. The CDR3 loop spans 17 amino acids. In germline, CDR1 is SGHTA, CDR2 FQGNSA. This chain's CDR3 is CASSRTSGRTSGETQYF. CDR3 DNA: TGTGCCAGCAGCCGTACTAGCGGGAGGACCTCTGGGGAGACCCAGTACTTC. Full variable domain (missing parts from reference TRBV7-2 and TRBJ2-5): GAGVSQSPSNKVTEKGKDVELRCDPISGHTALYWYRQSLGQGLEFLIYFQGNSAPDKSGLPSDRFSAERTGGSVSTLTIQRTQQEDSAVYLCASSRTSGRTSGETQYFGPGTRLLVL.

The rearrangement links TRBV29-1 to TRBJ2-1, with 8 bases aligning to TRBD1. Germline V CDR1 and CDR2: SQVTM, ANQGSEA. There are 14 residues in the CDR3. V lost 3 bases to trimming and J lost 6 bases; unmatched junction nucleotides: 7. The CDR3 DNA is TGCAGCGTTGATGTATCACAGGGGGGCAATGAGCAGTTCTTC. As protein: CSVDVSQGGNEQFF.

The chain links TRBV7-3 to TRBJ2-7, with TRBD2 as a possible D gene (5 bases). CDR1 is SGHTA, CDR2 FQGTGA, per germline. CDR3 length equals 16 residues. Trimming took off 3 bases at V and 6 bases at J, with 21 bases between the two ends. In nucleotides, the CDR3 is TGTGCCAGCAGCTTCGGATCCGGAGCAGGCGAGGGCGAGCAGTACTTC. Translation: CASSFGSGAGEGEQYF.